This T cell receptor (beta chain) originates from a study of CD8+CD57+ T cells in acquired aplastic anemia. TCR beta VDJ combinations and CDR3 sequences were profiled from genomic DNA. TCRdb passed the reads through MiXCR, listing each CDR3 protein once. The data contain about 98,000 distinct CDR3 sequences, less than 75% of them singletons. The germline gives CDR1 DFQATT, CDR2 SNEGSKA (reference sequence). The length of the CDR3 is 12 residues. Losses at the gene ends were 3 bases for V and 10 bases for J; bases not matched to a gene: 5. This clonotype was seen a single time. Its antigen is as yet unknown. Findings of the study overall: Between the patient and control groups, CD8+ Simpson's diversity did not differ significantly.

Those patients picked for sequencing had displayed CD8+CD57+ cell expansion on flow cytometry. Patients had received no therapy at the time of blood sampling. The sequencing sample was made of sorted CD4+, CD8+, or CD8+CD57+ T cells (not recorded which) from PBMCs. The clonotype comes from a human donor with aplastic anemia. The chain has TRBV20-1 and TRBJ2-1, with 8 bases fitting TRBD1. The CDR3 reads CSASVTGAEQFF. The CDR3 coding sequence is TGCAGTGCTAGTGTGACAGGGGCCGAGCAGTTCTTC.